Given below is one TCR beta chain in context. Its target is unknown. Germline-derived CDR1 and CDR2 are SNHLY and FYNNEI. The CDR3 extends over 14 amino acids. Between the trimmed V and J ends, which lost 8 bases and 4 bases, there was a span of 17 bases. These data belong to a study of T cells in Graves' hyperthyroidism and ophthalmopathy. The study, taken as a whole, reports: The majority of expanded thyroid clonotypes above 0.001 also appeared in blood.

Amplified TCR beta CDR3 regions derived from RNA transcripts. HTBI primers were the set used in a first-round RT-PCR of the TCR CDR3. TCRdb independently ran MiXCR on the multiplex PCR reads; one entry per CDR3 protein. Of 550,000 to 850,000 distinct CDR3 sequences listed, under 20% are singletons. Sequencing was done on a sample of blood. This rearrangement joins TRBV2 to TRBJ1-1; TRBD1 might be the D (5 bases). This clonotype was obtained from a woman between 50 and 59 years old with Graves' hyperthyroidism that later progressed to Graves' ophthalmopathy. CDR3 sequence (DNA): TGTGCCAGCTCACTCAGGGAAGGGATCACTGAAGCTTTCTTT. Protein sequence: CASSLREGITEAFF.